Below, 5 T cell receptor beta chains from the same sample are listed, as sequenced in a study of blood T cell repertoires in COVID-19. Generated by immunoSEQ multiplex PCR, the TCRdb table keeps only in-frame clones and is missing some. The sample holds just over 650,000 clones, just under 90% seen once. The sample consisted of peripheral blood. These receptors were obtained from a woman younger than 30 with acute or convalescent COVID-19.

The J gene is TRBJ2-3, the V gene TRBV5-4; no firm D call. The CDR3 loop spans 15 amino acids. V lost 4 bases, J lost 1 base, and 13 bases lay in between. Germline lookup yields CDR1 SGHNT and CDR2 YYREEE (reference sequence). The CDR3 DNA is TGTGCCAGCAGCCGGGTAATTAAGGGCACAGATACGCAGTATTTT. Protein: CASSRVIKGTDTQYF.

This clone showed up just a few times. CDR3 sequence: CASSFTTGAGHGYTF. The CDR3 nucleotides read TGTGCCAGCAGCTTCACGACAGGGGCCGGCCATGGCTACACCTTC. This chain connects TRBV7-2 to TRBJ1-2; TRBD1 matches 8 bases. CDR1 is SGHTA, CDR2 FQGNSA, per germline. V lost 3 bases to trimming and J lost 6 bases; unmatched junction nucleotides: 9. This CDR3 has 15 amino acids.

The chain joins TRBV5-8 to TRBJ2-6; maybe TRBD1 (5 bases). CDR3 length: 16 residues. V dropped 2 bases and J dropped 0 bases, with 9 bases sitting between them. The germline CDR1 and CDR2 sequences are SGHTS and YDEGEE. The CDR3 loop reads CASSFRVLSGANVLTF. Written as DNA, the CDR3 is TGTGCCAGCAGCTTCAGGGTTCTCTCTGGGGCCAACGTCCTGACTTTC.

This chain links TRBV21-1 with TRBJ2-7; TRBD1, the D gene given by the table, was not confirmed from the DNA. TRBV21-1 is a pseudogene. This CDR3 spans 15 amino acids. The CDR3 nucleotides are TGTGCCAGCAGCCGGACGTCTGGACATTCCTACGAGCAGTACTTC. This encodes CASSRTSGHSYEQYF.

The chain carries TRBV4-1 and TRBJ1-2; no clear D gene. Germline V gene lookup returns CDR1 MGHRA and CDR2 YSYEKL. V was clipped by 1 base and J by 5 bases, with 8 bases between them. CDR3 length: 13 amino acids. The CDR3 sequence: CASSQVTAYGYTF. DNA of the CDR3: TGCGCCAGCAGCCAAGTTACAGCTTATGGCTACACCTTC.